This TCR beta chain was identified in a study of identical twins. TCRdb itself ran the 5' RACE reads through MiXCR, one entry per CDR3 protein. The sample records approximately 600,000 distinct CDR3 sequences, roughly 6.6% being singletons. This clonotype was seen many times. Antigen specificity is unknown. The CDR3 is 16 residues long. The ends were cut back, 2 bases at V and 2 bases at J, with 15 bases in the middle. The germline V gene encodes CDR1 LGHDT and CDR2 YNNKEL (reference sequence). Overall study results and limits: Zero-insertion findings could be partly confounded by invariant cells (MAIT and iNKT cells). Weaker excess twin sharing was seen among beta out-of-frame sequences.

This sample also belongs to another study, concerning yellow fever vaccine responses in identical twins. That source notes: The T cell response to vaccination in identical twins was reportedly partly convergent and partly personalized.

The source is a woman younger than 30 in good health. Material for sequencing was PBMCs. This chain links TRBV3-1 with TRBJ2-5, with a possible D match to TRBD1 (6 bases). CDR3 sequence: CASSQLGHLIQETQYF. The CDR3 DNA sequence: TGTGCCAGCAGCCAACTGGGACACCTAATACAAGAGACCCAGTACTTC.